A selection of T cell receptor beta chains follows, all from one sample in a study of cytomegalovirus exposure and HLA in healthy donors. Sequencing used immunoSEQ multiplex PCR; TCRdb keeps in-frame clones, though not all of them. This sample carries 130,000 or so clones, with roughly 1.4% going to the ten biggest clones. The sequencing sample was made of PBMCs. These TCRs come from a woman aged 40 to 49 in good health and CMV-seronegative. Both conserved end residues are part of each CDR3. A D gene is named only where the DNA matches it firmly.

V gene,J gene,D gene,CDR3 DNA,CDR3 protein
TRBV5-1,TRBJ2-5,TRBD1,TGCGCCACCCGACAGGGGACACAAGAGACCCAGTACTTC,CATRQGTQETQYF
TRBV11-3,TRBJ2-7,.,TGTGCCAGCAGCTTAGATTTCCGGTCCTTCCACGAGCAGTACTTC,CASSLDFRSFHEQYF
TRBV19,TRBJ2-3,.,TGTGCCAGTAGTATTAGCGTGGATACGCAGTATTTT,CASSISVDTQYF
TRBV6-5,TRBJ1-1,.,TGTGCCAGCAGTTATATGGGCAGGGGCACTGAAGCTTTCTTT,CASSYMGRGTEAFF
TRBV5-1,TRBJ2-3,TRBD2,TGCGCCAGCAGCTTGAGAAGCGGGGGACCAGATACGCAGTATTTT,CASSLRSGGPDTQYF
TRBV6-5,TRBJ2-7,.,TGTGCCAGCAGTAACCCGGGTTCCTACGAGCAGTACTTC,CASSNPGSYEQYF
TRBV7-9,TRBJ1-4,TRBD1,TGTGCCAGCAGCCGGGGACAGGGGGAAGGTTCTGAAAAACTGTTTTTT,CASSRGQGEGSEKLFF
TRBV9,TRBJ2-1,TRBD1,TGTGCCAGCAGCCCCGGACAGGGGGCCTACAATGAGCAGTTCTTC,CASSPGQGAYNEQFF
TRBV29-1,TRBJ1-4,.,TGCAGCGCCTTATCGGCAACTAATGAAAAACTGTTTTTT,CSALSATNEKLFF
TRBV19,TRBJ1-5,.,TGTGCCAGCGTTGGCAGGGGCGCTTTGTATAGCAATCAGCCCCAGCATTTT,CASVGRGALYSNQPQHF
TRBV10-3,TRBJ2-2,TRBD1,TGTGCCATCAGCCCACAGGGGGGCACCGGGGAGCTGTTTTTT,CAISPQGGTGELFF
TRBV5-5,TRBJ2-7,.,TGTGCCAGCAGCTTCGCCTACGAGCAGTACTTC,CASSFAYEQYF
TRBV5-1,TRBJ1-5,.,TGCGCCAGCAGCTTAGAGGGGGGGAGAGGGAATCAGCCCCAGCATTTT,CASSLEGGRGNQPQHF
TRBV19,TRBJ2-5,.,TGTGCCAGTAGTATAGGATCAGTTCCGGAGACCCAGTACTTC,CASSIGSVPETQYF
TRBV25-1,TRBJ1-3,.,TGTGCCAGCAGTGAAGCGGGCTCTGGAAACACCATATATTTT,CASSEAGSGNTIYF
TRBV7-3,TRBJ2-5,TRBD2,TGTGCCAGCGGGAATCAGCGGGGGGGTCAAGAGACCCAGTACTTC,CASGNQRGGQETQYF
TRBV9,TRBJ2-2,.,TGTGCCAGCAGCGGACCCTTAGGCAGGGCGAACACCGGGGAGCTGTTTTTT,CASSGPLGRANTGELFF
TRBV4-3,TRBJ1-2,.,TGCGCCAGCAGCCCACAGCCACATAACTATGGCTACACCTTC,CASSPQPHNYGYTF
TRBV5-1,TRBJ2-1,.,TGCGCCAGCAGCCCCGGACAGAGATACAATGAGCAGTTCTTC,CASSPGQRYNEQFF
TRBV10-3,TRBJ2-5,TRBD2,TGTGCCATACAGGCTAGCGGTAACCAAGAGACCCAGTACTTC,CAIQASGNQETQYF
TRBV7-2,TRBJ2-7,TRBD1,TGTGCCAGCAGCTTCACCCGACAGGGGAACTACGAGCAGTACTTC,CASSFTRQGNYEQYF
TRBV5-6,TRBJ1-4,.,TGTGCCAGCAGCTTGACGACGGGCAGGGGACTGTTTTTT,CASSLTTGRGLFF
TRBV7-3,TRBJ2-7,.,TGTGCCAGCAGCTCATCAAGGGGTTACGAGCAGTACTTC,CASSSSRGYEQYF
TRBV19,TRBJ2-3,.,TGTGCCAGTAGTCTAACGCGGGATACGCAGTATTTT,CASSLTRDTQYF
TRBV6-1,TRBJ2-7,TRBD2,TGTGCCAGCAGTGAGACCCCGGGCGGGGGGGCCGGTAGCTCCTACGAGCAGTACTTC,CASSETPGGGAGSSYEQYF
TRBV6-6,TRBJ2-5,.,TGTGCCAGCAGTTACCCCCCGGAAGAGACCCAGTACTTC,CASSYPPEETQYF
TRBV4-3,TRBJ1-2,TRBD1,TGCGCCAGCAGCCAAGATAACAGGGGGCGAGGCTACACCTTC,CASSQDNRGRGYTF
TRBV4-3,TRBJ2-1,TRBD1,TGCGCCAGCAGCCCCGGCGTAGGGGGCCGGGACAATGAGCAGTTCTTC,CASSPGVGGRDNEQFF
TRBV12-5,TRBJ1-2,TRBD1,TGTGCTAGTTCCAGGACAGGGAACTATGGCTACACCTTC,CASSRTGNYGYTF
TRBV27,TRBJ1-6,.,TGTGCCAGCAGTCCCTCCGACAGAAATTCACCCCTCCACTTT,CASSPSDRNSPLHF
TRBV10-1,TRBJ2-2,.,TGCGCCACCCACCCCCGGGGGGCAGGGGACACCGGGGAGCTGTTTTTT,CATHPRGAGDTGELFF
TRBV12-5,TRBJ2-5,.,TGTGCTAGTGTACCTGCCGGGGGACTGCAAGAGACCCAGTACTTC,CASVPAGGLQETQYF
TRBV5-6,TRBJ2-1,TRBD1,TGTGCCAGCAGCCGCCCCGGGGACAGGGTCTACAATGAGCAGTTCTTC,CASSRPGDRVYNEQFF
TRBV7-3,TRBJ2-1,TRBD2,TGTGCCAGCAGTAGAGGCCCTAGCGGGCGCAATGAGCAGTTCTTC,CASSRGPSGRNEQFF
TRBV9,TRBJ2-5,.,TGTGCCAGCAGCGTAGGAGAGGAGACCCAGTACTTC,CASSVGEETQYF
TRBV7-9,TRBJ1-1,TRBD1,TGTGCCAGCAGCCTGGACAGGGGTCGGAACACTGAAGCTTTCTTT,CASSLDRGRNTEAFF
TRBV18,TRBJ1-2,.,TGTGCCAGCTCACCACCGACGAGGGAGGGCTACACCTTC,CASSPPTREGYTF
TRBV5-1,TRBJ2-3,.,TGCGCCAGCAGCCTCCCCAAGATGGAGGCAGATACGCAGTATTTT,CASSLPKMEADTQYF
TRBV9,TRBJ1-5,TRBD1,TGTGCCAGCAGCGTCGGGACAGACAATCAGCCCCAGCATTTT,CASSVGTDNQPQHF
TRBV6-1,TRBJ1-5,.,TGTGCCAGTAGTGAACGTATACGGCAGGGCAACCAGCCCCAGCATTTT,CASSERIRQGNQPQHF
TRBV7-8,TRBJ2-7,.,TGTGCCAGCAGCAGGGGAGGCCCCTACGAGCAGTACTTC,CASSRGGPYEQYF
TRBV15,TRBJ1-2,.,TGTGCCACCAGCCCAGGGTGGCGGTTAGGGAACTATGGCTACACCTTC,CATSPGWRLGNYGYTF
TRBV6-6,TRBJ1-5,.,TGTGCCAGCAGTTACAGGAGGGAGCAGCCCCAGCATTTT,CASSYRREQPQHF
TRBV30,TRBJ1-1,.,TGTGTCCGTCATATTCCGGTTCCTGAAGCTTTCTTT,CVRHIPVPEAFF
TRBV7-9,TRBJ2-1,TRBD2,TGTGCCAGCAGCTTTGTTAGCGGGGGGTACAATGAGCAGTTCTTC,CASSFVSGGYNEQFF
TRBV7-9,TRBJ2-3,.,TGTGCCAGCAGCTTAGCACCCACGGGGGAGACAGATACGCAGTATTTT,CASSLAPTGETDTQYF
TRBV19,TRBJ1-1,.,TGTGCCAGTAGTCTTCGAGGCGGGCTCTCTGAAGCTTTCTTT,CASSLRGGLSEAFF
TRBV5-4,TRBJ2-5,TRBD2,TGTGCCAGCAGCCCCCCCCAGCGGGGTCAAGAGACCCAGTACTTC,CASSPPQRGQETQYF
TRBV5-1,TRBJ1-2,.,TGCGCCAGCAGCTTGGGGGGCAGTGAGATCTATGGCTACACCTTC,CASSLGGSEIYGYTF
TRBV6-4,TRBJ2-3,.,TGTGCCAGCAGTGACTCGCCCCTAAAAACCACAGATACGCAGTATTTT,CASSDSPLKTTDTQYF
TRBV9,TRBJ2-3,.,TGTGCCAGCAGCGTCGGGGTACCCATCACAGATACGCAGTATTTT,CASSVGVPITDTQYF
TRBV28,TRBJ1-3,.,TGTGCCAGCAGTTTAATCCCTGTAACTGGAAACACCATATATTTT,CASSLIPVTGNTIYF